The clone carrying this T cell receptor beta chain has a handful of counts. Its target is unknown. These data come from a study of beta chain features in type 1 diabetes. Study observations and caveats: Across all four CD4+ subsets, people with type 1 diabetes showed modestly shorter TCRB CDR3s.

Blood was drawn once from each donor into heparinised tubes. The draws averaged approximately 110 mL. V lost 6 bases and J lost 7; bases outside the gene matches: 13. From germline, CDR1 is SNHLY and CDR2 FYNNEI. The CDR3 loop spans 16 amino acids. TCRB transcripts that were expressed got sequenced, as all of the isolated RNA had been reverse transcribed. Deep immunoSEQ sequencing covered naive, central memory and regulatory T cell samples. Measured with immunoSEQ multiplex PCR; TCRdb has only the in-frame clones, and not every one. The sample carries hundreds of thousands of clones, around 13% recorded once.

The TCR originated in a man aged 25-40 years in good health. The chain is built from TRBV2 and TRBJ2-1; 9 bases are a match to TRBD2. The sample was central memory CD4+ T cells from blood. CDR3 in amino acids: CASRNSQAGGGNEQFF. In nucleotides, the CDR3 is TGTGCCAGCAGAAACTCCCAAGCGGGGGGTGGAAATGAGCAGTTCTTC.